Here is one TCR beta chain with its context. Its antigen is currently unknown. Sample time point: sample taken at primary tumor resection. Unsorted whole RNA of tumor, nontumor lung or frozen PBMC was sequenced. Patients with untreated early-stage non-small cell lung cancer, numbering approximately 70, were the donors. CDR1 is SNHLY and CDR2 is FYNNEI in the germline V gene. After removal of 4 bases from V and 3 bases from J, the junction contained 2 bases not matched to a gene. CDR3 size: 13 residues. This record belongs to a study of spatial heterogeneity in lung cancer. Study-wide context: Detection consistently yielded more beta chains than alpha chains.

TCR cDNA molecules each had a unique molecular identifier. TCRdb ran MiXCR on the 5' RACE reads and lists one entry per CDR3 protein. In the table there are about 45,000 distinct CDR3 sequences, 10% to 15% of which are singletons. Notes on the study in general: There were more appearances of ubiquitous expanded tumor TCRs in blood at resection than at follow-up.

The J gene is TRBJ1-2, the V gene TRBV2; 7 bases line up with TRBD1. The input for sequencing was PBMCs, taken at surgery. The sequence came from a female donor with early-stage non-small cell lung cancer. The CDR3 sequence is CASSGQGDYGYTF. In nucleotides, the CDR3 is TGTGCCAGCAGTGGACAGGGAGACTATGGCTACACCTTC.